This record looks at one TCR beta chain sequence and its context. Its antigen is currently unknown. The data are from a study of OX40 agonist ivuxolimab in advanced cancers. Points from the study as a whole: Low normalized clonal expansion also occurred in some nonresponding patients.

TCRdb's copy holds only in-frame clones and misses some; the assay was immunoSEQ multiplex PCR. The sample has around 60,000 clones, about nine tenths seen once. This material consisted of CD4+ or CD8+ T cells sorted from blood, taken in a trial of the OX40 agonist ivuxolimab. This TCR was sampled from an adult with an advanced solid tumor such as melanoma, head and neck, liver or kidney cancer.

CDR3 sequence (DNA): TGTGCCAGCGGGGTCTCCGGGACAGGAGGTGAAAAACTGTTTTTT. It codes for CASGVSGTGGEKLFF. This rearrangement joins TRBV2 to TRBJ1-4, with 8 bases identical to TRBD1. Germline trimming cut 8 bases from V and 7 bases from J; bases unmatched to any gene: 12. CDR1 is SNHLY, CDR2 FYNNEI, per germline. This CDR3 is 15 amino acids long.